The next 4 T cell receptor beta chains were all read from a single sample in a study of T cell responses to AZD1222 COVID-19 vaccine. The assay was immunoSEQ multiplex PCR, and TCRdb's table has in-frame clones only and misses some. The top ten hold 5.5% to 8.5% of the sample, which has around 110,000 clones, about 89% seen once. The sequencing used peripheral blood, collected on day 0 of AZD1222 vaccination. Source of these receptors: an adult in good health.

The gene calls are TRBV19 and TRBJ2-7; a weak D match, TRBD1 (5 bases). CDR3 length: 13 residues. CDR1 and CDR2 from the germline V gene are LNHDA and SQIVND (reference sequence). V lost 5 bases, J lost 6 bases, and 14 bases lay in between. CDR3 nucleotides: TGTGCCAGTAGTCCCACCTTAGGGGTCGAGCAGTACTTC. Encoded protein: CASSPTLGVEQYF.

This clone was counted a single time. This rearrangement joins TRBV5-4 to TRBJ1-6; D possibly corresponds to TRBD1 (6 bases). The CDR3 loop spans 14 amino acids. Per the germline V gene, CDR1 is SGHNT and CDR2 is YYREEE (reference sequence). V was shortened by 4 bases and J by 10 bases, with 15 bases between the two germline ends. CDR3 residues: CASSTQGGVSPLHF. CDR3 coding DNA: TGTGCCAGCAGCACACAGGGCGGGGTGTCACCCCTCCACTTT.

This clone was recorded only once. The chain joins TRBV28 to TRBJ2-7; 9 bases match TRBD1. In germline, CDR1 is MDHEN, CDR2 SYDVKM. Losses at the gene ends were 7 bases for V and 4 bases for J; bases not matched to a gene: 8. The CDR3 extends over 14 amino acids. The DNA for the CDR3 is TGTGCCAGCACCAAGGGACAGGGCGGGTACGAGCAGTACTTC. Encoded protein: CASTKGQGGYEQYF.

The genes are TRBV28 and TRBJ1-5; D may be TRBD1 (5 bases). From germline, CDR1 is MDHEN and CDR2 SYDVKM. The CDR3 contains 18 residues. V lost 6 bases and J 1 base, leaving 22 bases between the germline ends. CDR3 amino acids: CASSEGHEGYGSNQPQHF. CDR3 DNA: TGTGCCAGCAGCGAAGGACACGAGGGATATGGGAGCAATCAGCCCCAGCATTTT.